This T cell receptor beta chain is drawn from a study of control samples from healthy donors and cancer patients. The method was immunoSEQ multiplex PCR; TCRdb's version includes in-frame clones alone and lacks a portion of them. Found here are roughly 160,000 clones, approximately 94% of them singletons; the top ten hold 13% to 15%. Looked up from germline, CDR1 is MNHEY and CDR2 is SVGEGT. V shed 0 bases, J shed 3 bases, and the junction held 10 bases outside the gene matches. CDR3 length equals 18 residues. The sequencing input was PBMCs. This sequence was found in a man in his sixties with colorectal cancer. V and J are TRBV6-2 or TRBV6-3 and TRBJ1-5, with 8 bases aligning to TRBD1. The CDR3 reads CASSYSDVAGGLNQPQHF. The CDR3 nucleotides are TGTGCCAGCAGTTACTCCGACGTGGCAGGGGGCCTCAATCAGCCCCAGCATTTT.